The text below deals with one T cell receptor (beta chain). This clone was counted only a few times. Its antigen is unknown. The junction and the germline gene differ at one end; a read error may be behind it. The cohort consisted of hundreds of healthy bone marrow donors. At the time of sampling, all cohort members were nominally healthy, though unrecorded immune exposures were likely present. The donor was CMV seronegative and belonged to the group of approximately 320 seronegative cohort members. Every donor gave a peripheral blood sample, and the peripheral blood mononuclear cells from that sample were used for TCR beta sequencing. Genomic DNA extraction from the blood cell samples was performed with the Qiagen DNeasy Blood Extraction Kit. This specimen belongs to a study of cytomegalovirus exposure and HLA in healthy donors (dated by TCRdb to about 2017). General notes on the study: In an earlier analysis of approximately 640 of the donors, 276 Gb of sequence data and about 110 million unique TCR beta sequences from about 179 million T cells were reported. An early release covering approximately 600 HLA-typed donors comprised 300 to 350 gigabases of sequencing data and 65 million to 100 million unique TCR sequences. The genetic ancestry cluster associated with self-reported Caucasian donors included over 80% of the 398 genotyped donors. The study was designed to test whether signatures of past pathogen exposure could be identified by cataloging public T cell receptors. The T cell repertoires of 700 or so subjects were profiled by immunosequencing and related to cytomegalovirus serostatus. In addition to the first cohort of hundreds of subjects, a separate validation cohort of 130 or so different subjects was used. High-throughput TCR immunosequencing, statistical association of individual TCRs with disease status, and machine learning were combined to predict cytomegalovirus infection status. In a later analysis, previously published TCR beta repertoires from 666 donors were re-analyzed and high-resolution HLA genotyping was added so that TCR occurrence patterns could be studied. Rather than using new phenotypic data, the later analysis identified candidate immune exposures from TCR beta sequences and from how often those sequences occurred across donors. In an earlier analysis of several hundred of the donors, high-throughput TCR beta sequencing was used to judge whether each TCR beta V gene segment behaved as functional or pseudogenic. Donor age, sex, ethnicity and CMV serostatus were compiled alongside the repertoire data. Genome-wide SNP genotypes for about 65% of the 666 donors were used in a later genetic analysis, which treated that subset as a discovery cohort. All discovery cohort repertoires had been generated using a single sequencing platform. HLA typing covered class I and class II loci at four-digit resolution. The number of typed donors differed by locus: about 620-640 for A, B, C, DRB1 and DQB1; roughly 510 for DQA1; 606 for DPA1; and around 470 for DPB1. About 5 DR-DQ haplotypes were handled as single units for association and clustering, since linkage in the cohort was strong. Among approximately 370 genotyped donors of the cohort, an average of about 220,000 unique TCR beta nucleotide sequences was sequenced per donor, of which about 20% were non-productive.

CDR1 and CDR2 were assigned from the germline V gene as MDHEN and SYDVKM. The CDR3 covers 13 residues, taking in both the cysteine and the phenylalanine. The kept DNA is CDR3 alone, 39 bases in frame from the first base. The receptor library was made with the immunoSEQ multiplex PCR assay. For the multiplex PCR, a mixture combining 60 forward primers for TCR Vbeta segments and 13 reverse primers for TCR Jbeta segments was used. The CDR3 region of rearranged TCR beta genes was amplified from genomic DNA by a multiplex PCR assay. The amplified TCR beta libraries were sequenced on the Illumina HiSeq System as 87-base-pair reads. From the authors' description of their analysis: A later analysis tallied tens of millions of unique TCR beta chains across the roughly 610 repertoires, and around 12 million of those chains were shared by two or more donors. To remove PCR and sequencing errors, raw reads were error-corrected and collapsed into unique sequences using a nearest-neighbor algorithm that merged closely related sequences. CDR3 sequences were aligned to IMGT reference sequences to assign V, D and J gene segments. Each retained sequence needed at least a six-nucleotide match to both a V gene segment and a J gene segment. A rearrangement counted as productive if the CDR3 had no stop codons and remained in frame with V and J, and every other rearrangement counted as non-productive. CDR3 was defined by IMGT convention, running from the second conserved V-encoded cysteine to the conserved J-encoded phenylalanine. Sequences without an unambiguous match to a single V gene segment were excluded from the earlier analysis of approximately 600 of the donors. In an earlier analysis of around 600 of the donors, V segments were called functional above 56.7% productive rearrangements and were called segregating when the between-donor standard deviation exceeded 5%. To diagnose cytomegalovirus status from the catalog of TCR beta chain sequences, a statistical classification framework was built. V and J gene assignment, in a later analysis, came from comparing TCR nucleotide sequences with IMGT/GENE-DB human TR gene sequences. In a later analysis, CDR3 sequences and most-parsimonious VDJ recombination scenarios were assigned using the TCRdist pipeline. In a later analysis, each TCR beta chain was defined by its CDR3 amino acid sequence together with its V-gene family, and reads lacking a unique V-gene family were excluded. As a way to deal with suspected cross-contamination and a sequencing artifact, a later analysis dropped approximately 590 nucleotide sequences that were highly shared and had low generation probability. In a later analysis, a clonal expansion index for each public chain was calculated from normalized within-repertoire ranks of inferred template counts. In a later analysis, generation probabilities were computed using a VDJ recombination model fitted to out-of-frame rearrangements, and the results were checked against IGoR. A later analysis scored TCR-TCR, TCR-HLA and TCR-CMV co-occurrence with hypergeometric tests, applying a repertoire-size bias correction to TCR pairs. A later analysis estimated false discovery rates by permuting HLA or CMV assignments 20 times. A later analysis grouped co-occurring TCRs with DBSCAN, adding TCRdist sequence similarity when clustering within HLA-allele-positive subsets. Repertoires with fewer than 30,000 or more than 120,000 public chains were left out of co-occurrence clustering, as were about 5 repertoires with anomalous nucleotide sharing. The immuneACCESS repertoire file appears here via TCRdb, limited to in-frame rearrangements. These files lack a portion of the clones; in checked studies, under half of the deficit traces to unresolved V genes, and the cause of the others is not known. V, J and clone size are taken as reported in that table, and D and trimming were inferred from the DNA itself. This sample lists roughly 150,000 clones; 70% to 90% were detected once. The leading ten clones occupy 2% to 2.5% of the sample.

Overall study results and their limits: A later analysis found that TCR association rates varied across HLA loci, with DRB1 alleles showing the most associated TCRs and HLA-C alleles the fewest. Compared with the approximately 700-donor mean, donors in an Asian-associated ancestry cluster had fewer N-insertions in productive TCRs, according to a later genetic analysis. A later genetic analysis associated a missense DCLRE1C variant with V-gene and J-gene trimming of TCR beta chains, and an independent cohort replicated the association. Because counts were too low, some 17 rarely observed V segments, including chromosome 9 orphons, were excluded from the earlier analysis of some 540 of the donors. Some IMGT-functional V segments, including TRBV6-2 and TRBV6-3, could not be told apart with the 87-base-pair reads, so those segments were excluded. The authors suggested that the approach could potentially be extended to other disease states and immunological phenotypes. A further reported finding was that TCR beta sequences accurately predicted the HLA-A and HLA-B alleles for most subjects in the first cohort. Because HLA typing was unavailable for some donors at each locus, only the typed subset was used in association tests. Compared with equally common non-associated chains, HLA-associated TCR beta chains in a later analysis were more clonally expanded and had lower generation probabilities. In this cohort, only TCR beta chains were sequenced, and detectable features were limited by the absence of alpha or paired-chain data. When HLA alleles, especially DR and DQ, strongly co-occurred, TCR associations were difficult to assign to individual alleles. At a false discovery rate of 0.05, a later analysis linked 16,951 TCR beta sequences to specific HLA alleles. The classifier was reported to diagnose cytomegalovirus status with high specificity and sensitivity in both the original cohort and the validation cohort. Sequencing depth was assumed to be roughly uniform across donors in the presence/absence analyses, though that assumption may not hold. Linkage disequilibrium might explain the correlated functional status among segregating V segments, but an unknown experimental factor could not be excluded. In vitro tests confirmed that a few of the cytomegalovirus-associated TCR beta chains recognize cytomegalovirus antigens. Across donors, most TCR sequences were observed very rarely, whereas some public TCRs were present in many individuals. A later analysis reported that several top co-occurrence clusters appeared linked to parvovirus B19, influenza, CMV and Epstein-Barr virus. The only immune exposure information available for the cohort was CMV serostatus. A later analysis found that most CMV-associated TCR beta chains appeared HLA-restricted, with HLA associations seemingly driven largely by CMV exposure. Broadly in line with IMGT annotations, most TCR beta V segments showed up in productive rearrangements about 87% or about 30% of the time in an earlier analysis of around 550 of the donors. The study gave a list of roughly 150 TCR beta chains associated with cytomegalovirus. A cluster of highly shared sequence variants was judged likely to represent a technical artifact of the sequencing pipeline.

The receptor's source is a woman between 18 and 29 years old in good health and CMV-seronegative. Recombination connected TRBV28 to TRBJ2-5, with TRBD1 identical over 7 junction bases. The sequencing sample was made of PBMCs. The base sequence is TGTGCCAGCACCCCGACAGGGAAAGAGGCCCAGTACTTC. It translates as CASTPTGKEAQYF.